Listed below are T cell receptor beta chains from one sample, sequenced in a study of T-cell memory formation after mild COVID-19. MiXCR, run by TCRdb on the 5' RACE reads, gives a single entry per CDR3 protein. Here the sample spans approximately 65,000 distinct CDR3 sequences, about 9.4% being singletons. Sample: PBMCs or a T cell subset sorted from them (not recorded which). The receptors shown here come from a man aged 18 to 30 who had mild COVID-19 (a few samples of this study predate the infection). Cell type and time point are not known. The CDR3 runs from the conserved cysteine through the conserved F or W. The D gene is left open where the match is weak. Only part of the rows carry a size: once, few, many, or a class if the clone is expanded.

CDR3nt: TGCAGCGTTGGGACAGGGGGCACAGATACGCAGTATTTT; CDR3aa: CSVGTGGTDTQYF; d_gene: TRBD1; abundance: few; j_gene: TRBJ2-3; v_gene: TRBV29-1
CDR3nt: TGTGCCAGCAGCTTGCAGAGTCCAGCGGGGGTACAAGAGACCCAGTACTTC; CDR3aa: CASSLQSPAGVQETQYF; d_gene: TRBD2; abundance: NA; j_gene: TRBJ2-5; v_gene: TRBV7-2
CDR3nt: TGTGCCAGCAGCAGGGGCGGACTATACAATGAGCAGTTCTTC; CDR3aa: CASSRGGLYNEQFF; d_gene: NA; abundance: NA; j_gene: TRBJ2-1; v_gene: TRBV7-7
CDR3nt: TGCAGTGCTCAAATTCTAGCGGGGGGGCCTCGTAATGAGCAGTTCTTC; CDR3aa: CSAQILAGGPRNEQFF; d_gene: TRBD2; abundance: few; j_gene: TRBJ2-1; v_gene: TRBV20-1
CDR3nt: TGCAGCGTTGCATCCGGGGCCGGATTCACAGATACGCAGTATTTT; CDR3aa: CSVASGAGFTDTQYF; d_gene: NA; abundance: few; j_gene: TRBJ2-3; v_gene: TRBV29-1
CDR3nt: TGTGCCAGCAGTCGAGGCATGAATCAGCCCCAGCATTTT; CDR3aa: CASSRGMNQPQHF; d_gene: NA; abundance: NA; j_gene: TRBJ1-5; v_gene: TRBV2
CDR3nt: TGCAGTGCCGCAGACCCGCCGGGGACAGATACGCAGTATTTT; CDR3aa: CSAADPPGTDTQYF; d_gene: NA; abundance: NA; j_gene: TRBJ2-3; v_gene: TRBV20-1
CDR3nt: TGTGCCAGCAGTTTCGAAGGGTTCAGGGAGACCCAGTACTTC; CDR3aa: CASSFEGFRETQYF; d_gene: NA; abundance: NA; j_gene: TRBJ2-5; v_gene: TRBV12-3/TRBV12-4
CDR3nt: TGTGCCAGCAGTTTTGGACTCCCGAACACTGAAGCTTTCTTT; CDR3aa: CASSFGLPNTEAFF; d_gene: NA; abundance: many; j_gene: TRBJ1-1; v_gene: TRBV12-3/TRBV12-4
CDR3nt: TGCAGTGCTAGAGATGCGGTCAGGGCAGCTGAGCAGTTCTTC; CDR3aa: CSARDAVRAAEQFF; d_gene: NA; abundance: few; j_gene: TRBJ2-1; v_gene: TRBV20-1
CDR3nt: TGTGCCAGCAGCTTAGAGGGGGGTTACGGTCAGCCCCAGCATTTT; CDR3aa: CASSLEGGYGQPQHF; d_gene: NA; abundance: few; j_gene: TRBJ1-5; v_gene: TRBV7-2
CDR3nt: TGTGCCAGCAGGGACTTTAATTCACCCCTCCACTTT; CDR3aa: CASRDFNSPLHF; d_gene: NA; abundance: NA; j_gene: TRBJ1-6; v_gene: TRBV2
CDR3nt: TGTGCCAGCAGTTACTCGGAACCCACGGATACGCAGTATTTT; CDR3aa: CASSYSEPTDTQYF; d_gene: NA; abundance: few; j_gene: TRBJ2-3; v_gene: TRBV6-5
CDR3nt: TGTGCCAGCAGCCGGGACGTAGAAGAGACCCAGTACTTC; CDR3aa: CASSRDVEETQYF; d_gene: NA; abundance: few; j_gene: TRBJ2-5; v_gene: TRBV7-9
CDR3nt: TGTGCCAGCAGTTTATCGTGGGGACTAGCGGGGCTTGAGCAGTTCTTC; CDR3aa: CASSLSWGLAGLEQFF; d_gene: TRBD2; abundance: NA; j_gene: TRBJ2-1; v_gene: TRBV27
CDR3nt: TGTGCCAGCAGTGGGATGACCCAGCCCCAGCATTTT; CDR3aa: CASSGMTQPQHF; d_gene: NA; abundance: NA; j_gene: TRBJ1-5; v_gene: TRBV2
CDR3nt: TGCGCCAGCAGTCGGCGGGCCGACGGGGAGCTGTTTTTT; CDR3aa: CASSRRADGELFF; d_gene: NA; abundance: NA; j_gene: TRBJ2-2; v_gene: TRBV10-2
CDR3nt: TGCGCCAGCAGCCGGGACAGGGGCTATGGCTACACCTTC; CDR3aa: CASSRDRGYGYTF; d_gene: TRBD1; abundance: NA; j_gene: TRBJ1-2; v_gene: TRBV4-3
CDR3nt: TGTGCCATCAGTGAGCAGGGACCTTATGGCTACACCTTC; CDR3aa: CAISEQGPYGYTF; d_gene: NA; abundance: few; j_gene: TRBJ1-2; v_gene: TRBV10-3
CDR3nt: TGTGCCAGCAGCCAAGATCTAGCGGGGGGCTACGAGCAGTACTTC; CDR3aa: CASSQDLAGGYEQYF; d_gene: TRBD2; abundance: many; j_gene: TRBJ2-7; v_gene: TRBV4-2
CDR3nt: TGTGCCAGCACCACAATGAGACTAGACATCTCCGGGGAGCTGTTTTTT; CDR3aa: CASTTMRLDISGELFF; d_gene: NA; abundance: few; j_gene: TRBJ2-2; v_gene: TRBV7-2
CDR3nt: TGTGCCAGCAGCCGCGGTCCCAGCGGGCAGTCCGGGGAGCTGTTTTTT; CDR3aa: CASSRGPSGQSGELFF; d_gene: NA; abundance: few; j_gene: TRBJ2-2; v_gene: TRBV6-5
CDR3nt: TGTGCCAGCAGTTACAGGGGACGAGGGGAAAAACTGTTTTTT; CDR3aa: CASSYRGRGEKLFF; d_gene: TRBD1; abundance: few; j_gene: TRBJ1-4; v_gene: TRBV2
CDR3nt: TGCGCCAGCAGCCAGGAGCGACTAGCGGCTTATACGCAGTATTTT; CDR3aa: CASSQERLAAYTQYF; d_gene: TRBD2; abundance: few; j_gene: TRBJ2-3; v_gene: TRBV4-3
CDR3nt: TGCGCCAGCAGCAGCTCCCTGGGGACCCAGTACTTC; CDR3aa: CASSSSLGTQYF; d_gene: NA; abundance: NA; j_gene: TRBJ2-5; v_gene: TRBV5-1
CDR3nt: TGTGCCAGCAGCGGACAGGAAAATCAGCCCCAGCATTTT; CDR3aa: CASSGQENQPQHF; d_gene: TRBD1; abundance: NA; j_gene: TRBJ1-5; v_gene: TRBV4-2
CDR3nt: TGCAGTGCAGCGGCCACAGATACGCAGTATTTT; CDR3aa: CSAAATDTQYF; d_gene: NA; abundance: NA; j_gene: TRBJ2-3; v_gene: TRBV20-1
CDR3nt: TGTGCCAGCAGTGCAGGGAGGCAGAATGAAAAACTGTTTTTT; CDR3aa: CASSAGRQNEKLFF; d_gene: NA; abundance: few; j_gene: TRBJ1-4; v_gene: TRBV5-5
CDR3nt: TGTGCCAGCTCACCACTTTCAAGACCACAAGAGACCCAGTACTTC; CDR3aa: CASSPLSRPQETQYF; d_gene: NA; abundance: NA; j_gene: TRBJ2-5; v_gene: TRBV18
CDR3nt: TGTGCCAGCAGTGAAGTCCCGACAGGACACCAGCCCCAGCATTTT; CDR3aa: CASSEVPTGHQPQHF; d_gene: NA; abundance: NA; j_gene: TRBJ1-5; v_gene: TRBV6-1
CDR3nt: TGTGCCAGCAGCCGCCGTGACATAAATGAAGCTTTCTTT; CDR3aa: CASSRRDINEAFF; d_gene: NA; abundance: NA; j_gene: TRBJ1-1; v_gene: TRBV7-9
CDR3nt: TGTGCCAGCCGGCGACTCGCGAACACCGGGGAGCTGTTTTTT; CDR3aa: CASRRLANTGELFF; d_gene: NA; abundance: NA; j_gene: TRBJ2-2; v_gene: TRBV6-5
CDR3nt: TGCAGTGCTAGGCTCGGAGCTAGTGACGGGGAGCTGTTTTTT; CDR3aa: CSARLGASDGELFF; d_gene: NA; abundance: many; j_gene: TRBJ2-2; v_gene: TRBV20-1
CDR3nt: TGTGCCATCAGTGAGCCTGGGACAGACAATCAGCCCCAGCATTTT; CDR3aa: CAISEPGTDNQPQHF; d_gene: TRBD1; abundance: few; j_gene: TRBJ1-5; v_gene: TRBV10-3
CDR3nt: TGTGCCAGCAGCTTGACTAGCGGGGGGCTAACCTACGAGCAGTACTTC; CDR3aa: CASSLTSGGLTYEQYF; d_gene: TRBD2; abundance: NA; j_gene: TRBJ2-7; v_gene: TRBV7-2
CDR3nt: TGCAGCGTTGGCCGAAGGGCCCTAGGCGCCCATGAGCAGTTCTTC; CDR3aa: CSVGRRALGAHEQFF; d_gene: NA; abundance: many; j_gene: TRBJ2-1; v_gene: TRBV29-1
CDR3nt: TGTGCCAGTAGCCCCTCGGACAGTCGCTCTGGAAACACCATATATTTT; CDR3aa: CASSPSDSRSGNTIYF; d_gene: NA; abundance: NA; j_gene: TRBJ1-3; v_gene: TRBV19
CDR3nt: TGCGCCAGCAGCTCGGATGGCAGGGGGAATGAAAAACTGTTTTTT; CDR3aa: CASSSDGRGNEKLFF; d_gene: TRBD1; abundance: NA; j_gene: TRBJ1-4; v_gene: TRBV5-1
CDR3nt: TGTGCCAGCAGCTTAATCGAAGGGATTACTGAAGCTTTCTTT; CDR3aa: CASSLIEGITEAFF; d_gene: NA; abundance: many; j_gene: TRBJ1-1; v_gene: TRBV7-9
CDR3nt: TGTGCCAGCAGGCTCGTCCGCGGGGGAAACAATGAGCAGTTCTTC; CDR3aa: CASRLVRGGNNEQFF; d_gene: TRBD2; abundance: NA; j_gene: TRBJ2-1; v_gene: TRBV7-9
CDR3nt: TGCGCCAGCAGCGCACCACTGAGCTCTGGAAACACCATATATTTT; CDR3aa: CASSAPLSSGNTIYF; d_gene: NA; abundance: NA; j_gene: TRBJ1-3; v_gene: TRBV4-1
CDR3nt: TGCAGCGTTTCACAGGGAAGAGGCTATGGCTACACCTTC; CDR3aa: CSVSQGRGYGYTF; d_gene: NA; abundance: NA; j_gene: TRBJ1-2; v_gene: TRBV29-1
CDR3nt: TGTGCCAGCAGCGTAGGACAGGGAGCCGGGGAGCTGTTTTTT; CDR3aa: CASSVGQGAGELFF; d_gene: TRBD1; abundance: NA; j_gene: TRBJ2-2; v_gene: TRBV7-9
CDR3nt: TGTGCCAGCAGCCAAGTATCGGGCGGCAATGAGCAGTTCTTC; CDR3aa: CASSQVSGGNEQFF; d_gene: NA; abundance: many; j_gene: TRBJ2-1; v_gene: TRBV4-2